These T cell receptor beta chains were read from a single sample in a study of shared clonotypes between healthy human individuals. Clones were read by immunoSEQ multiplex PCR, and TCRdb kept only the in-frame ones, dropping some. The sample holds roughly 2,500,000 clones; roughly 93% are singletons and the top ten take 0.36%. Source material: naive CD4+ T cells from PBMCs. The source is a young man in good health. Some clones in this sample may be carry-over from other donors' samples. CDR3s include the opening cysteine and the closing phenylalanine or tryptophan. A D gene is named only where the DNA matches it firmly. Some rows have no size entry. The others give once, few or many, or a class for an expanded clone.

j_gene,v_gene,abundance,d_gene,CDR3aa,CDR3nt
TRBJ2-7,TRBV7-9,.,.,CASSFTGTSYEQYF,TGTGCCAGCAGCTTCACAGGCACATCCTACGAGCAGTACTTC
TRBJ2-2,TRBV9,.,.,CASSVGLASNTGELFF,TGTGCCAGCAGCGTAGGGTTAGCGTCGAACACCGGGGAGCTGTTTTTT
TRBJ2-2,TRBV7-9,.,.,CASSLALAGDTGELFF,TGTGCCAGCAGCTTAGCGTTGGCAGGGGACACCGGGGAGCTGTTTTTT
TRBJ1-1,TRBV5-4,.,.,CASSLPWQSTNTEAFF,TGTGCCAGCAGCTTGCCTTGGCAGTCAACAAACACTGAAGCTTTCTTT
TRBJ2-7,TRBV7-9,.,.,CASSFVSVDEQYF,TGTGCCAGCAGCTTCGTCTCCGTGGACGAGCAGTACTTC
TRBJ2-3,TRBV10-2,.,TRBD2,CASSAPEAGRDTQYF,TGCGCCAGCAGTGCTCCGGAAGCGGGAAGAGATACGCAGTATTTT
TRBJ1-5,TRBV7-2,.,TRBD1,CASSLGGQGEPQHF,TGTGCCAGCAGCTTGGGCGGACAGGGTGAGCCCCAGCATTTT
TRBJ2-7,TRBV9,.,.,CASSGPSYEQYF,TGTGCCAGCAGCGGGCCGAGCTACGAGCAGTACTTC
TRBJ2-3,TRBV19,.,.,CASTSTWDLTDTQYF,TGTGCCAGTACCTCCACCTGGGACCTCACAGATACGCAGTATTTT
TRBJ2-1,TRBV7-9,.,TRBD2,CASARGGHSDEQFF,TGTGCCAGCGCACGCGGGGGGCATAGCGATGAGCAGTTCTTC
TRBJ1-4,TRBV5-1,.,TRBD1,CASSKGQWEDEKLFF,TGCGCCAGCAGCAAGGGACAGTGGGAGGATGAAAAACTGTTTTTT
TRBJ1-5,TRBV7-2,.,.,CASSLRTLQPQHF,TGTGCCAGCAGCCTCCGGACACTTCAGCCCCAGCATTTT
TRBJ1-2,TRBV28,.,.,CASSRPGGNYGYTF,TGTGCCAGCAGCCGTCCGGGGGGCAACTATGGCTACACCTTC
TRBJ1-1,TRBV30,few,.,CAWRTLKGLWSTEAFF,TGTGCCTGGAGAACACTTAAAGGTCTATGGAGCACTGAAGCTTTCTTT
TRBJ2-1,TRBV28,.,.,CASSSQGHLNYNEQFF,TGTGCCAGCAGTTCCCAGGGACACCTCAATTACAATGAGCAGTTCTTC
TRBJ1-2,TRBV6-1,.,.,CASTNPGTLNYGYTF,TGTGCCAGCACCAATCCCGGGACACTGAACTATGGCTACACCTTC
TRBJ1-1,TRBV9,.,.,CASSVARTGPEAFF,TGTGCCAGCAGCGTAGCTCGGACGGGGCCCGAAGCTTTCTTT
TRBJ1-5,TRBV7-9,.,.,CASSLTGLNQPQHF,TGTGCCAGCAGCCTGACAGGACTCAATCAGCCCCAGCATTTT
TRBJ2-7,TRBV11-1,.,.,CASSLRSGGAYEQYF,TGTGCCAGCAGCTTACGCTCCGGAGGGGCCTACGAGCAGTACTTC
TRBJ1-2,TRBV19,.,.,CASSIVQPRAAGYTF,TGTGCCAGTAGTATAGTACAGCCAAGGGCTGCCGGCTACACCTTC
TRBJ2-3,TRBV19,.,TRBD2,CASNSQREGTDTQYF,TGTGCCAGTAACTCCCAGCGGGAGGGGACAGATACGCAGTATTTT
TRBJ2-3,TRBV29-1,.,TRBD2,CSALLAGQGDTQYF,TGCAGCGCCCTACTAGCGGGGCAAGGAGATACGCAGTATTTT
TRBJ1-6,TRBV28,.,.,CASVITGNAYNSPLHF,TGTGCCAGCGTAATTACAGGGAACGCCTATAATTCACCCCTCCACTTT
TRBJ2-5,TRBV5-8,.,.,CASSFLRVETQYF,TGTGCCAGCAGCTTCCTCAGGGTGGAGACCCAGTACTTC
TRBJ2-7,TRBV7-9,.,.,CASSLTTEAPSYEQYF,TGTGCCAGCAGCTTGACCACAGAGGCCCCCTCCTACGAGCAGTACTTC
TRBJ1-4,TRBV5-4,.,TRBD1,CASSPDRGEREKLFF,TGTGCCAGCAGCCCGGACAGGGGTGAGAGAGAAAAACTGTTTTTT
TRBJ1-1,TRBV14,.,.,CASSRDSFYTEAFF,TGTGCCAGCAGCCGAGACAGCTTTTACACTGAAGCTTTCTTT
TRBJ2-3,TRBV25-1,.,TRBD1,CASSSRQGSYTDTQYF,TGTGCCAGCAGTTCTCGACAGGGGTCCTACACAGATACGCAGTATTTT
TRBJ2-7,TRBV7-9,.,.,CASSPPNPYEQYF,TGTGCCAGCAGCCCCCCGAACCCCTACGAGCAGTACTTC
TRBJ2-5,TRBV19,.,.,CASNPGSGEQETQYF,TGTGCCAGTAACCCGGGATCCGGTGAACAAGAGACCCAGTACTTC
TRBJ1-5,TRBV7-2,.,.,CASSLGPTDQPQHF,TGTGCCAGCAGCTTGGGCCCGACGGATCAGCCCCAGCATTTT
TRBJ1-5,TRBV28,.,.,CASSLRIVSYHQPQHF,TGTGCCAGCAGTTTACGAATAGTGTCTTACCATCAGCCCCAGCATTTT
TRBJ2-2,TRBV4-2,.,.,CASSQAGEGAGELFF,TGTGCCAGCAGCCAAGCGGGAGAAGGTGCCGGGGAGCTGTTTTTT
TRBJ2-1,TRBV9,once,.,CASSAQGTLLGNEQFF,TGTGCCAGCAGCGCCCAGGGGACTCTCCTAGGAAATGAGCAGTTCTTC
TRBJ2-1,TRBV28,.,.,CASSSTGTRHNEQFF,TGTGCCAGCAGTTCCACCGGGACAAGACACAATGAGCAGTTCTTC
TRBJ2-1,TRBV7-9,once,TRBD1,CASSPVQGEQFF,TGTGCCAGCAGCCCGGTACAGGGGGAGCAGTTCTTC
TRBJ2-7,TRBV6-1,.,TRBD2,CASSRGENYEQYF,TGTGCCAGCAGCCGGGGGGAGAACTACGAGCAGTACTTC
TRBJ2-1,TRBV7-9,.,.,CASSGPLVFYEQFF,TGTGCCAGCAGCGGTCCACTAGTTTTCTATGAGCAGTTCTTC
TRBJ2-7,TRBV7-8,.,TRBD1,CASSLSRDRAVSYEQYF,TGTGCCAGCAGCTTGTCCCGGGACAGGGCGGTTTCCTACGAGCAGTACTTC
TRBJ2-7,TRBV28,.,TRBD1,CASSLTGTNYEQYF,TGTGCCAGCAGCCTGACAGGGACGAACTACGAGCAGTACTTC
TRBJ1-5,TRBV28,.,TRBD1,CASRRQGRSQPQHF,TGTGCCAGCAGACGACAGGGTCGGAGTCAGCCCCAGCATTTT
TRBJ1-2,TRBV28,.,.,CASSGYGYTF,TGTGCCAGCAGTGGGTATGGCTACACCTTC
TRBJ1-2,TRBV28,.,.,CASSPPRGEVDGYTF,TGTGCCAGCAGTCCCCCGAGAGGGGAAGTTGATGGCTACACCTTC
TRBJ2-3,TRBV5-1,.,.,CASSLEGGTADTQYF,TGCGCCAGCAGCTTGGAAGGCGGGACGGCAGATACGCAGTATTTT
TRBJ1-2,TRBV6-1,.,TRBD1,CASSVATGTYGYTF,TGTGCCAGCAGTGTTGCGACAGGGACTTATGGCTACACCTTC
TRBJ1-2,TRBV18,.,TRBD1,CASSRQGALNYGYTF,TGTGCCAGCTCACGACAGGGGGCGCTGAACTATGGCTACACCTTC
TRBJ2-7,TRBV7-2,.,.,CASRAAGSAYEQYF,TGTGCCAGCAGGGCTGCAGGATCCGCTTACGAGCAGTACTTC
TRBJ2-7,TRBV28,once,.,CASSFGFARTSYEQYF,TGTGCCAGCAGTTTCGGGTTTGCCAGGACCTCCTACGAGCAGTACTTC
TRBJ1-1,TRBV9,.,.,CASSVGPDTEAFF,TGTGCCAGCAGCGTAGGCCCGGACACTGAAGCTTTCTTT
TRBJ2-7,TRBV5-1,.,TRBD2,CASSYGLAGVDQYEQYF,TGCGCCAGCAGCTACGGACTAGCGGGAGTGGATCAGTACGAGCAGTACTTC
TRBJ1-5,TRBV18,.,TRBD1,CASRRTGGNQPQHF,TGTGCCAGCCGACGGACAGGAGGTAATCAGCCCCAGCATTTT
TRBJ2-7,TRBV7-3,.,.,CASSLDPSSYEQYF,TGTGCCAGCAGCTTAGATCCTAGCTCCTACGAGCAGTACTTC
TRBJ2-1,TRBV11-3,.,TRBD2,CASSLGWAASGINEQFF,TGTGCCAGCAGCTTAGGTTGGGCGGCTAGCGGGATTAATGAGCAGTTCTTC
TRBJ2-1,TRBV9,once,.,CASSVSVSSYNEQFF,TGTGCCAGCAGCGTTAGCGTGAGCTCCTACAATGAGCAGTTCTTC
TRBJ1-2,TRBV5-4,.,.,CASSLRPRGVGGYTF,TGTGCCAGCAGCTTGCGCCCCAGAGGGGTCGGCGGCTACACCTTC
TRBJ2-1,TRBV7-6,.,TRBD1,CASSQPPQGARYEQFF,TGTGCCAGCAGCCAACCACCACAGGGGGCGAGATATGAGCAGTTCTTC
TRBJ2-7,TRBV5-4,.,.,CASSQTSGPHYEQYF,TGTGCCAGCAGTCAAACCTCGGGACCCCACTACGAGCAGTACTTC
TRBJ2-2,TRBV27,.,.,CASSQGAGELFF,TGTGCCAGCAGCCAGGGCGCCGGGGAGCTGTTTTTT
TRBJ2-1,TRBV13,.,TRBD2,CASSLESLAGGNEQFF,TGTGCCAGCAGCTTAGAGAGCCTAGCGGGAGGGAATGAGCAGTTCTTC